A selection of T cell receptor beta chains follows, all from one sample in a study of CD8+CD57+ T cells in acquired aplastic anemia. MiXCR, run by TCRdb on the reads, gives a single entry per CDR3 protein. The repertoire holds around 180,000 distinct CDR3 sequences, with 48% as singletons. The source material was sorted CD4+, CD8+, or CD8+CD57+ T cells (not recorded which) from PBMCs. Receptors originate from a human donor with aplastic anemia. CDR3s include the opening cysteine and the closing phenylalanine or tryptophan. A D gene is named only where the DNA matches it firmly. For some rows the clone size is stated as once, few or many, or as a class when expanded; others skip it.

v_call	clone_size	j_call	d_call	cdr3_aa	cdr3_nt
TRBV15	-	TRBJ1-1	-	CATSRDPWRNTEAFF	TGTGCCACCAGCAGAGATCCATGGCGGAACACTGAAGCTTTCTTT
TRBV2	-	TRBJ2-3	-	CASRQGSYNEQYF	TGTGCCAGCAGGCAGGGCTCCTACAATGAGCAGTATTTT
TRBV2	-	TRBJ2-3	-	CASSVQGSSTDTQYF	TGTGCCAGCAGCGTACAAGGCTCTAGCACAGATACGCAGTATTTT
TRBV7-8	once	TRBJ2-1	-	CASSRLVKVRVF	TGTGCCAGCAGCCGATTAGTCAAGGTCAGGGTCTTC
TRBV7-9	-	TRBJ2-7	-	CASSPPLDGYEQYF	TGTGCCAGCAGCCCCCCCCTGGACGGCTACGAGCAGTACTTC
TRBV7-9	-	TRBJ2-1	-	CASSLGSGNEQFF	TGTGCCAGCAGCTTAGGATCCGGTAATGAGCAGTTCTTC
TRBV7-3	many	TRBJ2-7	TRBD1	CASSLGTGGLGEQYF	TGTGCCAGCAGCCTAGGGACAGGGGGCTTGGGGGAGCAGTACTTC
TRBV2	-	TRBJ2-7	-	CASRVFWDGPYEQYF	TGTGCCAGCAGGGTATTCTGGGACGGGCCTTACGAGCAGTACTTC
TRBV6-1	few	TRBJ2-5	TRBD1	CASSRTGGVQTQYF	TGTGCCAGCAGTAGGACAGGGGGCGTTCAGACCCAGTACTTC
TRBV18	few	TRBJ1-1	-	CASSPTMTGNTEAFF	TGTGCCAGCTCCCCAACCATGACAGGGAACACTGAAGCTTTCTTT
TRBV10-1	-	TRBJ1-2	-	CASVDKGRGGYTF	TGCGCCAGCGTGGATAAGGGGCGGGGTGGCTACACCTTC
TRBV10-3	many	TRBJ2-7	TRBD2	CAIASGSSYEQYF	TGTGCCATCGCTAGCGGGAGCTCCTACGAGCAGTACTTC
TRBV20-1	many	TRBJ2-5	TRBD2	CSAPGGPGETQYF	TGCAGTGCCCCGGGGGGGCCTGGGGAGACCCAGTACTTC
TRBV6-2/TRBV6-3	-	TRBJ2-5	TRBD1	CASSYYADRGRLVEETQYF	TGTGCCAGCAGTTACTATGCGGACAGGGGGCGATTAGTTGAAGAGACCCAGTACTTC
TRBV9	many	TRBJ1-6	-	CASSVEGGNHSPLHF	TGTGCCAGCAGCGTAGAGGGGGGGAACCATTCACCCCTCCACTTT
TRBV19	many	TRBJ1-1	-	CASSIAGGDTEAFF	TGTGCCAGTAGTATAGCCGGGGGAGACACTGAAGCTTTCTTT
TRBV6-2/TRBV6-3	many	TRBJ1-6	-	CASSYVGNNSPLHF	TGTGCCAGCAGTTACGTCGGCAATAATTCACCCCTCCACTTT
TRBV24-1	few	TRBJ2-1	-	CATSGPTRSAYNEQFF	TGTGCCACCAGTGGCCCAACTAGGTCTGCATACAATGAGCAGTTCTTC
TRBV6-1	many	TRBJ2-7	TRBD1	CASSERWGQPYEQYF	TGTGCCAGCAGCGAAAGGTGGGGACAGCCGTACGAGCAGTACTTC
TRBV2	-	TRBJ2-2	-	CASSYFPTANTGELFF	TGTGCCAGCAGTTACTTCCCAACCGCGAACACCGGGGAGCTGTTTTTT
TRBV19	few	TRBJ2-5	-	CASSINRRETQYF	TGTGCCAGTAGTATTAACAGGAGGGAGACCCAGTACTTC
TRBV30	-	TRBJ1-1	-	CAWRIPPWRNTEAFF	TGTGCCTGGAGGATCCCTCCTTGGAGGAACACTGAAGCTTTCTTT
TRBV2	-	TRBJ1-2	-	CASSGRGGYGYTF	TGTGCCAGCAGTGGTCGGGGAGGCTATGGCTACACCTTC
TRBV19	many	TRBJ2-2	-	CASSVPRDSYTGELFF	TGTGCCAGTAGTGTACCTAGGGACTCCTACACCGGGGAGCTGTTTTTT
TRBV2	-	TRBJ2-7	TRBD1	CASSLGTGVGEQYF	TGTGCCAGCTCCCTCGGGACAGGGGTTGGGGAGCAGTACTTC
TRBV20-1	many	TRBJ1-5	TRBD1	CSASPDRGNQPQHF	TGCAGTGCTAGTCCCGACAGGGGGAATCAGCCCCAGCATTTT
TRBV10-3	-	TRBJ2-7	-	CAISDRSTYEQYF	TGTGCCATCAGTGACAGGTCAACCTACGAGCAGTACTTC
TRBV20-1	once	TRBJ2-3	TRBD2	CSARGLAASTDTQYF	TGCAGTGCTAGAGGACTAGCGGCTAGCACAGATACGCAGTATTTT
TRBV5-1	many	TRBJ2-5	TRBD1	CASYASRGRTQETQYF	TGCGCCAGTTATGCTTCCAGGGGGAGAACCCAAGAGACCCAGTACTTC
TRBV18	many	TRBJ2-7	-	CASSPQGTTDEQYF	TGTGCCAGCTCACCACAGGGAACCACGGACGAGCAGTACTTC
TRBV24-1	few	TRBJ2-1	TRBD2	CATRGRGSEQFF	TGTGCCACCAGGGGGAGGGGTTCCGAGCAGTTCTTC
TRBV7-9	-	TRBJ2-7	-	CASSLAAGSYEQYF	TGCGCCAGCAGCTTGGCAGCTGGCTCCTACGAGCAGTACTTC
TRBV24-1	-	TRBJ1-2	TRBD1	CATSNPGGDYGYTF	TGTGCCACCAGTAACCCAGGGGGCGACTATGGCTACACCTTC
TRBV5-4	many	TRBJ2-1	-	CASSSPPLGQFF	TGTGCCAGCAGCTCACCACCTTTGGGGCAGTTCTTC
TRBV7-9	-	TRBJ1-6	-	CASSLAGRVNSPLHF	TGTGCCAGCAGCTTAGCGGGCAGAGTGAATTCACCCCTCCACTTT
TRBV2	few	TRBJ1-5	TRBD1	CASRQDREETQHF	TGTGCCAGCAGACAAGACAGGGAAGAGACCCAGCATTTT
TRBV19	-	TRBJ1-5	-	CASSNEYGTGGQPQHF	TGTGCCAGTAGTAATGAGTACGGGACCGGCGGACAGCCCCAGCATTTT
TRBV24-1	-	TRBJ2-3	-	CATSDNSFTDTQYF	TGTGCCACCAGTGACAACTCCTTCACAGATACGCAGTATTTT
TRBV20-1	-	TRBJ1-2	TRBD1	CSARVGTVDGYTF	TGCAGTGCTAGAGTTGGGACAGTGGACGGCTACACCTTC
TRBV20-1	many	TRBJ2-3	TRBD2	CSASPSGAGVPTQYF	TGCAGTGCTAGCCCCTCTGGGGCGGGGGTCCCCACGCAGTATTTT
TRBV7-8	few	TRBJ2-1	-	CASSLEPDNEQFF	TGTGCCAGCAGCTTAGAGCCCGACAATGAGCAGTTCTTC
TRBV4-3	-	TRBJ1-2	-	CASSQGDGTYYGYTF	TGCGCCAGCAGCCAAGGGGACGGGACATACTATGGCTACACCTTC
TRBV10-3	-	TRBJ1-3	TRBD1	CATTDRTVSGNTIYF	TGTGCCACAACGGACAGGACGGTCTCTGGAAACACCATATATTTT
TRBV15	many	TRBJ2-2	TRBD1	CATSRDQTGVGELFF	TGTGCCACCAGCAGAGACCAGACAGGGGTCGGGGAGCTGTTTTTT
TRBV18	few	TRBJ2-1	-	CASSPPAGPEQFF	TGTGCCAGCTCACCTCCGGCGGGACCTGAGCAGTTCTTC
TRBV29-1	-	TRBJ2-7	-	CSVAGGGSSYEQYF	TGCAGCGTTGCGGGGGGCGGTAGCTCCTACGAGCAGTACTTC
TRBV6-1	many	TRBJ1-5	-	CASASGGNQPQHF	TGTGCCAGCGCATCGGGGGGCAATCAGCCCCAGCATTTT